This T cell receptor (beta chain) was found in a study of blood T cell repertoires in COVID-19. About the research overall: Samples of COVID-19 (acute and convalescent) were obtained from the United States, Italy and Spain. T cells, B-cell-depleted T cells, or PBMCs supplied cDNA or gDNA.

Original processing notes: Estimates of nucleated cell counts were drawn from the amplification of reference gene primers. Some clones are missing from TCRdb's copy, which holds only in-frame ones; the method was immunoSEQ multiplex PCR. The DNA gave D and trimming, while V, J and clone size come from that table. The sample carries about 270,000 clones, approximately 87% recorded once. With V trimmed by 4 bases and J by 3 bases, 8 bases remained unmatched. CDR1 and CDR2 from the germline V gene are SGHTS and YDEGEE. This CDR3 region has 15 residues. Sequencing was carried out using peripheral blood. This clonotype was sampled from a woman aged 45-60 years with acute or convalescent COVID-19. The chain joins TRBV5-8 to TRBJ1-1, with 8 bases identical to TRBD1. DNA of the CDR3: TGTGCCAGCAGCCCCGACAGGGGCCAATACACTGAAGCTTTCTTT. This sequence encodes CASSPDRGQYTEAFF.